This T cell receptor beta chain came from a study of regulatory T cells in long-lasting Graves disease. The overall study: The criterion for persistent Graves' disease was over 5 years of antithyroid drugs with positive TSH receptor antibodies. Whole-study results and caveats: New patients shared some 970 public clonotypes, fewer than the approximately 2,500 shared by persistent patients. Persistent Graves' patients showed less TCR diversity than newly diagnosed ones.

This clonotype has just a few counts. Antigen unknown. The time point is: persistent/refractory GD, antithyroid drugs over 5 years with positive TRAb. From RNA extracted from PBMCs, the TCR library was made. Germline V gene data show CDR1 as SGHNT and CDR2 as YENEEA. V shed 5 bases and J shed 3 bases, with 8 bases lying between them. The CDR3 consists of 13 residues. Library construction for TCR beta used iRepertoire HTBI primers and Arm-PCR of CDR3 regions. TCRdb reanalysed the multiplex PCR reads using MiXCR and keeps one entry per CDR3 protein. The data hold some 440,000 distinct CDR3 sequences, with around 20% observed a single time.

The V call is TRBV11-3, the J call TRBJ1-3; no firm D call. The starting material was peripheral blood mononuclear cells (PBMCs), obtained when the disease was refractory, from a patient treated with antithyroid drugs. The source of this sequence is a female donor with Graves disease. CDR3 in DNA: TGTGCCAGCAGCCCGGACTTTGGAAACACCATATATTTT. It is translated as CASSPDFGNTIYF.